A single TCR beta chain is shown here with its context. This sample is part of a study of blood T cell repertoires in COVID-19. The wider study: The origin of the acute and convalescent COVID-19 samples was the United States, Italy and Spain. The cDNA or gDNA used as material had been derived from T cells, B-cell-depleted T cells, or PBMCs.

This CDR3 spans 14 amino acids. Deletions cut 7 bases from V and 0 bases from J, with 12 bases between. Germline V gene sequence: CDR1 MNHEY, CDR2 SVGAGI. In the source study's methods: Estimates of nucleated cell counts were drawn from the amplification of reference gene primers. TCRdb keeps only in-frame clones here, not all; method: immunoSEQ multiplex PCR. V and J calls and clone size are as listed in that table; D and trimming were resolved from the DNA. This table has fewer than 250,000 clones, roughly 84% appearing once. Specimen: peripheral blood. The chain has TRBV6-5 and TRBJ1-1; the D is unclear. The origin of this receptor is a man aged 25 to 40 with active or convalescent COVID-19. The CDR3 reads CASTGGTMNTEAFF. The CDR3 region has the DNA TGTGCCAGCACCGGCGGCACCATGAACACTGAAGCTTTCTTT.